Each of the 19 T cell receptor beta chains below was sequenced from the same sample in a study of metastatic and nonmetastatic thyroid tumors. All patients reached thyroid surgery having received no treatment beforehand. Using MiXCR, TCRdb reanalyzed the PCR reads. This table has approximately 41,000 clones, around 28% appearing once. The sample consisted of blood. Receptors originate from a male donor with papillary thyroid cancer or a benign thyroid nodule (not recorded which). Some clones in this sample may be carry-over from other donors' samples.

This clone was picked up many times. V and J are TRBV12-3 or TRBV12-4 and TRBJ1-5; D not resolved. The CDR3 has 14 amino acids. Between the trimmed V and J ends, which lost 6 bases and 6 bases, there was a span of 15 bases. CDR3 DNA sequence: TGTGCCAGCAGCCGCGACCGGGGTTCTCAGCCCCAGCATTTT. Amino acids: CASSRDRGSQPQHF.

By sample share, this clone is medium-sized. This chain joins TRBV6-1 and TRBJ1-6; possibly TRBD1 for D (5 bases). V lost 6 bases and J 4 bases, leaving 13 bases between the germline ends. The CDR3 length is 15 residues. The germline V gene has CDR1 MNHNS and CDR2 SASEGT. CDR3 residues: CASRLGPAYNSPLHF. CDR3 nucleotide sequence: TGTGCCAGCAGGCTGGGACCCGCATATAATTCACCCCTCCACTTT.

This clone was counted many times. CDR3 sequence: CASRGTRTRGTDTQYF. DNA for the CDR3: TGTGCCAGCAGAGGAACAAGGACAAGGGGCACAGATACGCAGTATTTT. V is TRBV12-3 or TRBV12-4 and J is TRBJ2-3; TRBD1 is a possible D gene (5 bases). Deletions cut 6 bases from V and 1 base from J, with 17 bases between. This CDR3 has 16 amino acids.

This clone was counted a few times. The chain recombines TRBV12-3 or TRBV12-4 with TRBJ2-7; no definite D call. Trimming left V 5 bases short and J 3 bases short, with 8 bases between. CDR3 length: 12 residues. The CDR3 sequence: CASSDTGYEQYF. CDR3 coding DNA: TGTGCCAGCAGTGATACTGGCTACGAGCAGTACTTC.

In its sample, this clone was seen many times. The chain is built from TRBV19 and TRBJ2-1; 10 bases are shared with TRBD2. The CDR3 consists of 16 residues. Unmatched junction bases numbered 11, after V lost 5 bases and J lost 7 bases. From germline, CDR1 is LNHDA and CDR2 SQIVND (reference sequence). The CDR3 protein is CASSVNFGTSENEQFF. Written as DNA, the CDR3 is TGTGCCAGTAGTGTTAACTTCGGGACTAGCGAGAATGAGCAGTTCTTC.

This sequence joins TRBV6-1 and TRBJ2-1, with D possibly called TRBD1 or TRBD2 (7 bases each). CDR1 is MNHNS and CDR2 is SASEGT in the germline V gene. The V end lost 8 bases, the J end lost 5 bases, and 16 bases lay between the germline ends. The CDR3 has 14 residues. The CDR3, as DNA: TGTGCCAGCCAGGGGGGGAACGAAGACAATGAGCAGTTCTTC. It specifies CASQGGNEDNEQFF.

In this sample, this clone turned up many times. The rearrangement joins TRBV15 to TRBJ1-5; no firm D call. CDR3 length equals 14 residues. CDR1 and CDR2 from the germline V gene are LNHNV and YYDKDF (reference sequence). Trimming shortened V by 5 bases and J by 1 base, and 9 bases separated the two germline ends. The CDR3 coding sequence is TGTGCCACCAGCTCCAAGCGGAGCAATCAGCCCCAGCATTTT. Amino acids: CATSSKRSNQPQHF.

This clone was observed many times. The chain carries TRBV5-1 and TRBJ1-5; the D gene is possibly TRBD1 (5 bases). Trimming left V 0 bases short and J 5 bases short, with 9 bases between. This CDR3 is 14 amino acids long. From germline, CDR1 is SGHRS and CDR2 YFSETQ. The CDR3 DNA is TGCGCCAGCAGCTTGGAGGGACGAGATCAGCCCCAGCATTTT. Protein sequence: CASSLEGRDQPQHF.

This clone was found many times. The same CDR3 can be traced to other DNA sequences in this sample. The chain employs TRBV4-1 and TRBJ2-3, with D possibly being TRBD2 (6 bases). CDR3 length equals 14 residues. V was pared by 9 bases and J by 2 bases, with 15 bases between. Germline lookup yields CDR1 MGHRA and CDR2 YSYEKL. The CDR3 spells CASTRAGLTDTQYF. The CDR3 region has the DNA TGCGCCAGTACCAGGGCGGGACTCACAGATACGCAGTATTTT.

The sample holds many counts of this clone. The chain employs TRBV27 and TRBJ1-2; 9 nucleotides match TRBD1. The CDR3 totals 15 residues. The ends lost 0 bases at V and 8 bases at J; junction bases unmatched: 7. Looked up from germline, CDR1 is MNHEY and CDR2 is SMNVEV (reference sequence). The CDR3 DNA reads TGTGCCAGCAGTTTATCTTCCGGGACAGGGCGAGGCTACACCTTC. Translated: CASSLSSGTGRGYTF.

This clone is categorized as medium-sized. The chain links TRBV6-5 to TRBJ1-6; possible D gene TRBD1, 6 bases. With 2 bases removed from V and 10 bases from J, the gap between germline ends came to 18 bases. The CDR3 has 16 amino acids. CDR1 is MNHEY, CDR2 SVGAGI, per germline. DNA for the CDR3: TGTGCCAGCAGTTACGACAGAGGGGGAGTCGGGTCACCCCTCCACTTT. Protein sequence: CASSYDRGGVGSPLHF.

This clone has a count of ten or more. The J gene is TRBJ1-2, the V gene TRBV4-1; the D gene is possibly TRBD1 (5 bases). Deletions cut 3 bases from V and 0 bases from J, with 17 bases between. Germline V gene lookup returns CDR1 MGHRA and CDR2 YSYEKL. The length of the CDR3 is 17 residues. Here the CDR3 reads CASSQLGAGGANYGYTF. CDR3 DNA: TGCGCCAGCAGCCAGTTAGGGGCCGGGGGAGCTAACTATGGCTACACCTTC.

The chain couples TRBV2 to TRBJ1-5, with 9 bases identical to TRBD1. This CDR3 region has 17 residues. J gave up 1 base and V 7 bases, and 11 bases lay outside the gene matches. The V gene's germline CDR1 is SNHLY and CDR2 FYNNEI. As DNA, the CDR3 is TGTGCCAGCACAGGGACAGGGTACGGGGGAAGCAATCAGCCCCAGCATTTT. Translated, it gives CASTGTGYGGSNQPQHF.

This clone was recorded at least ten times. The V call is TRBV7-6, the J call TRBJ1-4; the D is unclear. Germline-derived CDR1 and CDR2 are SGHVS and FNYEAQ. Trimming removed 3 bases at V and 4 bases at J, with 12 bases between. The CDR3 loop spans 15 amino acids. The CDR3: CASSLYGQINEKLFF. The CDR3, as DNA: TGTGCCAGCAGCTTGTACGGGCAGATTAATGAAAAACTGTTTTTT.

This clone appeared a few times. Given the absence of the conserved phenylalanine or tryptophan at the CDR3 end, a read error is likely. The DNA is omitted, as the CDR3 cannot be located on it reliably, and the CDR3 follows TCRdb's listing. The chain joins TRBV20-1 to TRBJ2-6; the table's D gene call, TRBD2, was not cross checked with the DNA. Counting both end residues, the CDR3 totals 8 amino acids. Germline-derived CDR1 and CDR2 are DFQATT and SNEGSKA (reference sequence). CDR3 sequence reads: CSSPSVTS.

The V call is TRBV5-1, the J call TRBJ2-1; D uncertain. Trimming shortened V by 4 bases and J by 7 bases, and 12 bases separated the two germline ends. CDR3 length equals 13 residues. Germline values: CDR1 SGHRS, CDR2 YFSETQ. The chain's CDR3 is CASSDMGINEQFF. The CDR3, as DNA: TGCGCCAGCAGCGACATGGGCATAAATGAGCAGTTCTTC.

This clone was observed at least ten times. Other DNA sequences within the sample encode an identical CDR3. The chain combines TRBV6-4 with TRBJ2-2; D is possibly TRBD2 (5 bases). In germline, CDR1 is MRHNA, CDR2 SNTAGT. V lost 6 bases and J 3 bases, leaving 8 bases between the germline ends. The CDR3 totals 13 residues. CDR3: CASSAGDTGELFF. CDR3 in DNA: TGTGCCAGCAGCGCCGGGGACACCGGGGAGCTGTTTTTT.

The CDR3 reads CASIPLGSVVGNTIYF. DNA of the CDR3: TGTGCCAGCATCCCCCTAGGGTCAGTGGTTGGAAACACCATATATTTT. The rearrangement joins TRBV3-1 to TRBJ1-3, with D uncertain. V lost 7 bases and J lost 3, with 19 bases in between. Per germline, CDR1 LGHDT and CDR2 YNNKEL (reference sequence). There are 16 residues in the CDR3.

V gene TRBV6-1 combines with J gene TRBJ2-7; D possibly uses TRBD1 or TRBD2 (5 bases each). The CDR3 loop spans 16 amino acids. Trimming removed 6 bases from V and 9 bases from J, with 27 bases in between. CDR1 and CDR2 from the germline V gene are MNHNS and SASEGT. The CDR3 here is CASRGSDGRERGVQYF. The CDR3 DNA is TGTGCCAGCAGGGGAAGTGACGGCCGGGAAAGAGGGGTGCAGTACTTC.